This passage covers 16 T cell receptor beta chains from one sample sequenced in a study of T cell responses to AZD1222 COVID-19 vaccine. Measured with immunoSEQ multiplex PCR; TCRdb has only the in-frame clones, and not every one. Of over 70,000 clones listed, over 60% are singletons. Sequenced material: peripheral blood, taken 28 days after the second dose of the MenACWY control vaccine. The receptors originated from an adult who received the MenACWY meningococcal vaccine as a control.

This sequence joins TRBV4-3 and TRBJ2-3, with 11 bases fitting TRBD2. Germline V gene sequence: CDR1 LGHNA, CDR2 YSLEER. With 3 bases clipped from V and 4 bases from J, the junction kept 3 bases outside the gene matches. The CDR3 has 15 residues. This chain's CDR3 is CASSQELAGADTQYF. Here the CDR3 DNA reads TGCGCCAGCAGCCAGGAACTAGCGGGGGCAGATACGCAGTATTTT.

The gene calls are TRBV20-1 and TRBJ1-5; 8 nucleotides match TRBD1. The CDR3 contains 15 residues. The germline gives CDR1 DFQATT, CDR2 SNEGSKA (reference sequence). Trimming removed 3 bases from V and 1 base from J; junction bases left unmatched: 5. The CDR3 loop is CSASLGQGSNQPQHF. The CDR3 DNA reads as TGCAGTGCTAGTTTAGGACAGGGAAGCAATCAGCCCCAGCATTTT.

The rearrangement joins TRBV5-4 to TRBJ1-4, with TRBD1 matching 8 bases. V was pared by 3 bases and J by 7 bases, with 5 bases of the junction left unmatched. CDR1 SGHNT and CDR2 YYREEE come from the germline V gene (reference sequence). This CDR3 is built from 14 residues. This CDR3 reads CASSSGQGGEKLFF. The CDR3 DNA follows: TGTGCCAGCAGCTCCGGACAGGGAGGTGAAAAACTGTTTTTT.

V is TRBV5-1 and J is TRBJ1-2; D is ambiguous. Trimming shortened V by 7 bases and J by 5 bases, and 15 bases separated the two germline ends. The CDR3 spans 13 residues. The germline gives CDR1 SGHRS, CDR2 YFSETQ. The CDR3 spells CASSGDGYYGYTF. The CDR3 DNA reads as TGCGCCAGCTCCGGAGACGGATATTATGGCTACACCTTC.

The chain recombines TRBV3-1 (or the pseudogene TRBV3-2) with TRBJ1-1; 9 nucleotides align to TRBD1. After removal of 4 bases from V and 4 bases from J, the junction contained 13 bases not matched to a gene. CDR3 length: 17 residues. Germline CDR1 and CDR2: LGHDT and YNNKEL (reference sequence). Here the CDR3 reads CASSPYGRDRGGTEAFF. CDR3 in DNA: TGTGCCAGCAGCCCGTATGGTCGAGACAGGGGGGGCACTGAAGCTTTCTTT.

This clone turned up a few times. The chain carries TRBV3-1 (or the pseudogene TRBV3-2) and TRBJ2-7, with TRBD2 matching over 14 bases. The ends lost 1 base at V and 5 bases at J; junction bases unmatched: 10. CDR1 is LGHDT and CDR2 is YNNKEL in the germline V gene (reference sequence). CDR3 length: 18 residues. The CDR3 is CASSQGKTWGLAGDEQYF. CDR3 bases: TGTGCCAGCAGCCAAGGAAAGACTTGGGGACTAGCGGGAGACGAGCAGTACTTC.

This chain joins TRBV19 and TRBJ1-2; a weak D match, TRBD1 (5 bases). Germline V gives CDR1 LNHDA, CDR2 SQIVND (reference sequence). CDR3 length equals 15 residues. The V and J ends lost 3 bases and 3 bases respectively, with 14 bases between them. CDR3 DNA: TGTGCCAGTAGTATGGAGGCCGCGGGGGACTATGGCTACACCTTC. Encoded protein: CASSMEAAGDYGYTF.

The J gene is TRBJ2-7, the V gene TRBV28; no firm D call. Trimming cost V 2 bases and J 3 bases, with 17 bases left between them. This CDR3 is 16 amino acids long. Looked up from germline, CDR1 is MDHEN and CDR2 is SYDVKM. The CDR3 reads CASSLPRLERYYEQYF. CDR3 nucleotide sequence: TGTGCCAGCAGTTTACCACGCCTAGAGAGATACTACGAGCAGTACTTC.

This clone was counted once. The rearrangement links TRBV9 to TRBJ2-2; D not certain. V was trimmed by 0 bases and J by 1 base, leaving 7 bases between them. In germline, CDR1 is SGDLS, CDR2 YYNGEE. This CDR3 is 15 amino acids long. CDR3 coding DNA: TGTGCCAGCAGCGTAGGAACTGAGAACACCGGGGAGCTGTTTTTT. This gives the protein CASSVGTENTGELFF. The full variable domain, rest sourced from reference TRBV9 and TRBJ2-2, is DSGVTQTPKHLITATGQRVTLRCSPRSGDLSVYWYQQSLDQGLQFLIQYYNGEERAKGNILERFSAQQFPDLHSELNLSSLELGDSALYFCASSVGTENTGELFFGEGSRLTVL.

The chain links TRBV2 to TRBJ1-5, with D possibly being TRBD1 (5 bases). Germline CDR1 reads SNHLY; CDR2 reads FYNNEI. The CDR3 is made up of 15 amino acids. V was trimmed by 2 bases and J by 0 bases, leaving 8 bases between them. The CDR3 DNA is TGTGCCAGCAGTGAATCAGGGCATAGCAATCAGCCCCAGCATTTT. This encodes CASSESGHSNQPQHF. Full variable domain (missing parts from reference TRBV2 and TRBJ1-5): EPEVTQTPSHQVTQMGQEVILRCVPISNHLYFYWYRQILGQKVEFLVSFYNNEISEKSEIFDDQFSVERPDGSNFTLKIRSTKLEDSAMYFCASSESGHSNQPQHFGDGTRLSIL.

V is TRBV5-5 and J is TRBJ2-6; TRBD1 agrees at 9 bases. CDR1 is SGHKS, CDR2 YYEKEE, per germline (reference sequence). The CDR3 is 17 residues long. V was clipped by 4 bases and J by 0 bases; unmatched bases: 5. The CDR3, as DNA: TGTGCCAGCAGCGGGGTGGGACAGGGCTCTGGGGCCAACGTCCTGACTTTC. This sequence encodes CASSGVGQGSGANVLTF.

This sequence joins TRBV7-9 and TRBJ1-6, with D perhaps TRBD1 (5 bases). The V and J ends lost 4 bases and 8 bases respectively, with 6 bases between them. The CDR3 spans 12 residues. The germline V gene has CDR1 SEHNR and CDR2 FQNEAQ (reference sequence). This CDR3 is CASSWGDSPLHF. The CDR3 nucleotides are TGTGCCAGCAGCTGGGGGGATTCACCCCTCCACTTT.

The rearrangement uses TRBV19 and TRBJ1-5; no reliable D call. The CDR3 extends over 12 amino acids. V dropped 7 bases and J dropped 1 base, with 5 bases sitting between them. Per germline, CDR1 LNHDA and CDR2 SQIVND (reference sequence). DNA of the CDR3: TGTGCCAGTAATCTGAGCAATCAGCCCCAGCATTTT. Amino acid sequence: CASNLSNQPQHF.

The V gene is TRBV7-9, the J gene TRBJ2-1, with 8 bases identical to TRBD2. With 2 bases clipped from V and 2 bases from J, the junction kept 5 bases outside the gene matches. In germline, CDR1 is SEHNR, CDR2 FQNEAQ (reference sequence). The CDR3 runs to 16 residues. The CDR3 DNA reads as TGTGCCAGCAGCTTACATTTACTAGCGGCCTACAATGAGCAGTTCTTC. This translates into CASSLHLLAAYNEQFF. Variable domain in full (rest from reference TRBV7-9 and TRBJ2-1): DTGVSQNPRHKITKRGQNVTFRCDPISEHNRLYWYRQTLGQGPEFLTYFQNEAQLEKSRLLSDRFSAERPKGSFSTLEIQRTEQGDSAMYLCASSLHLLAAYNEQFFGPGTRLTVL.

The V call is TRBV19, the J call TRBJ2-7, with D possibly TRBD1 on 6 matching bases. CDR3 size: 13 residues. Looked up from germline, CDR1 is LNHDA and CDR2 is SQIVND (reference sequence). V gave up 5 bases and J gave up 5 bases, with 13 bases separating them. CDR3 coding DNA: TGTGCCAGTAGTTTTCAGGGGACCCACGAGCAGTACTTC. This sequence encodes CASSFQGTHEQYF.

For this clone: No conserved phenylalanine or tryptophan is present at the end of the CDR3, so a read error is the likely explanation. It is unclear where the CDR3 begins or ends on the DNA, so no DNA is shown, and the CDR3 is as TCRdb lists it. The rearrangement uses TRBV28 and TRBJ2-4; TRBD2 reflects the table's D call only, with no check against the DNA. The CDR3 is made up of 9 amino acids, end residues included. CDR1 and CDR2 (germline): MDHEN, SYDVKM. The CDR3 is CASLTRRDS.